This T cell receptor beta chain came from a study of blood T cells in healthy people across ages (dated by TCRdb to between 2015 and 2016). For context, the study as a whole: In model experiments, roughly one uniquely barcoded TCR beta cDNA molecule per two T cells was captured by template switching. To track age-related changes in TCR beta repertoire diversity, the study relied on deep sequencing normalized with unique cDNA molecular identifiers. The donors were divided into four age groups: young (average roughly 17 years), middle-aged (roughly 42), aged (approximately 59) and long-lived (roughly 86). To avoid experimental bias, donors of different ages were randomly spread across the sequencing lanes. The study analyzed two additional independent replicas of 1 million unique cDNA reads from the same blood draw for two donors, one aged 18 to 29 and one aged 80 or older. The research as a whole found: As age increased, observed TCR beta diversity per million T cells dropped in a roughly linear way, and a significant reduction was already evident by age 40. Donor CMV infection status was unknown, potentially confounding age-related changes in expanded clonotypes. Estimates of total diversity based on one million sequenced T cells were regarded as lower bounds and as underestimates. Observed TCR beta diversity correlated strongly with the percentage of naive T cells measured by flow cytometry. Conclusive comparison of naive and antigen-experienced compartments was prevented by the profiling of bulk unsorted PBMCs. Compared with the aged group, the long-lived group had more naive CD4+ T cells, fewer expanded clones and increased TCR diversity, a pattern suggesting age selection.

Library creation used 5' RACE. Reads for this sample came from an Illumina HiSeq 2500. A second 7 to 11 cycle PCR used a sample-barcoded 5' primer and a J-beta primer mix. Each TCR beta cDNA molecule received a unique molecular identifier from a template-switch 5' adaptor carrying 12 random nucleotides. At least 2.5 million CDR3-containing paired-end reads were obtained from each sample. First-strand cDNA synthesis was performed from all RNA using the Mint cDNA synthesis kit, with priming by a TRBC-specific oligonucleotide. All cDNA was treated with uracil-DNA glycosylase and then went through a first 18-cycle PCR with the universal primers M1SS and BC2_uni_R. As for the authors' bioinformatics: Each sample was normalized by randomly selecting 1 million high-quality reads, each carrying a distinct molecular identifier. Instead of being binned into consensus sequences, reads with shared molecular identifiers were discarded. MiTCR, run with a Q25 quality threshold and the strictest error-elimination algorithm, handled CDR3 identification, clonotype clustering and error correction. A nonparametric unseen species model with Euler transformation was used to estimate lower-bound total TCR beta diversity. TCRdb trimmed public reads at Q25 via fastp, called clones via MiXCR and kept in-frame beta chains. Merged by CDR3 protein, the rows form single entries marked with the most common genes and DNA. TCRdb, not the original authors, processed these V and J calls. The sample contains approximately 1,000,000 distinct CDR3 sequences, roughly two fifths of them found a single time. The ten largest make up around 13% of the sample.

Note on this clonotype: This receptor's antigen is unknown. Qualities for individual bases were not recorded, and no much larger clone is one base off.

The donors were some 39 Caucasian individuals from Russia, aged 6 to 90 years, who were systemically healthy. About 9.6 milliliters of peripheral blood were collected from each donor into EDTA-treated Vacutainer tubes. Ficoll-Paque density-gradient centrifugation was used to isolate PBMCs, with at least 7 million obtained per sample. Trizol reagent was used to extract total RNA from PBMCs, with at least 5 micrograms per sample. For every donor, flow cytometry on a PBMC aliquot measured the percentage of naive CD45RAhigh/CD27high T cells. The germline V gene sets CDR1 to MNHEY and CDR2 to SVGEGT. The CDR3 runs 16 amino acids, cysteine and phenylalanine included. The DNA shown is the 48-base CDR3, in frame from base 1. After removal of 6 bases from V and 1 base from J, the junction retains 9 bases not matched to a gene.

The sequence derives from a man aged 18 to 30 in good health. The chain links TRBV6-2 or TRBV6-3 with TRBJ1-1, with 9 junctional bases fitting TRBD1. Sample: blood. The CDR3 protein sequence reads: CASSRRTTGGNTEAFF. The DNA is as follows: TGTGCCAGCAGCCGAAGGACGACAGGGGGGAACACTGAAGCTTTCTTT.